This TCR beta chain was sequenced in a study of blood T cell repertoires in COVID-19 (dated by TCRdb to about 2020). Looking at the study overall: Collaborator samples came from the United States, Italy and Spain and covered acute and convalescent phases of COVID-19. The material from the prospective study consisted of cDNA or gDNA derived from T cells, B-cell-depleted T cells, or PBMCs. The dataset comprised deeply sampled blood TCRbeta repertoires from subjects exposed to, actively infected with, or recovered from COVID-19. The repertoires were released in a freely available public database intended as a resource for research on the immune response to SARS-CoV-2. Samples came from the ongoing ImmuneRACE study (first 160 participants) plus 1,254 subjects from 6 global collaborators. The sample metadata nearly always contained a de-identified subject ID, COVID-19 status, age in years and sex. Where available, HLA class I and class II types were taken from metadata supplied by the sample provider and were not determined by assay-based typing.

The immunoSEQ Assay, a bias-controlled multiplex PCR, was used to amplify TCRbeta CDR3 regions from genomic DNA. Per the original workflow: Within the assay, amplification of reference gene primers was used to estimate how many nucleated cells each sample contained. To quantify the absolute abundance of each unique TCRbeta CDR3 rearrangement, sequence reads were collapsed and filtered. For each sample, productive Simpson clonality was calculated as the square root of Simpson's diversity index across productive rearrangements. TCRdb took over this immuneACCESS table, retaining in-frame rearrangements with V and J assigned. Such tables are incomplete; in checked studies, under half of the missing clones stem from an unresolved V gene, and the remainder is unexplained. The V and J calls and clone size were taken over from that table, and D and trimming were inferred from the DNA. This sample is represented by under 350,000 clones; 65% to 90% of them were singletons. Around 4.5% of the sample goes to the ten largest clones.

What the work shows at the level of the full study, not this receptor alone: How much clinical and demographic metadata was included differed by source and by participant, and the metadata was provided uncurated.

Enrolling through a virtual design, the prospective study's participants ranged in age from roughly 18 to 90 years and lived across 24 United States geographic areas. In the prospective study, participants were assigned to cohorts based on the clinical history participants reported in a screening survey and a study questionnaire. Mobile phlebotomists in the prospective study collected whole blood, serum and a nasopharyngeal or oropharyngeal swab from every participant. Prospective study participants could optionally give additional blood draws and questionnaires over an approximately two-month period. Prospective study blood samples were shipped either frozen or at room temperature before DNA extraction. This clone is a singleton in its sample. Its recognized antigen is unknown. Base qualities are missing; no much larger clone stands one base away. For this chain, trimming is 6 bases at the V end and 0 bases at the J end, and the number of junction bases without a gene match is 18. The CDR3 has 20 amino acids, counting the end cysteine and phenylalanine. Kept here is only the CDR3 DNA, which spans 60 bases and is read in frame from base 1. In the germline V gene, CDR1 corresponds to MRHNA and CDR2 to SNTAGT.

Sequences were obtained from PBMCs or T cells enriched from blood (not recorded which). The sequence was collected from a middle-aged woman with acute COVID-19. The chain is assembled from TRBV6-4 and TRBJ2-1; 9 middle bases align to TRBD2. The CDR3 region reads CASRIGSSGGLESSYNEQFF. The bases are TGTGCCAGCAGAATTGGCTCAAGCGGGGGGCTTGAAAGCTCCTACAATGAGCAGTTCTTC.